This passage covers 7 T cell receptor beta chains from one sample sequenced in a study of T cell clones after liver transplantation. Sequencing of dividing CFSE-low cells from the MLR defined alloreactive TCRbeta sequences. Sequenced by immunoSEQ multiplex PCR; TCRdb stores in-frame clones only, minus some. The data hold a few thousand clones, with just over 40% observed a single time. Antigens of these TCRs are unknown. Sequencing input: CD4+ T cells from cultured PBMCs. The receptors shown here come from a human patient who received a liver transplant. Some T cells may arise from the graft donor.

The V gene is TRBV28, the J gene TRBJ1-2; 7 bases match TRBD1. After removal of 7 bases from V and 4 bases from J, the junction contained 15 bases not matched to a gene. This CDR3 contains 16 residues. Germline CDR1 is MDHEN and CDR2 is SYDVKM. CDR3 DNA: TGTGCCAGCACCAGACCCTTAGGGGGCGCGGGCTATGGCTACACCTTC. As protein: CASTRPLGGAGYGYTF.

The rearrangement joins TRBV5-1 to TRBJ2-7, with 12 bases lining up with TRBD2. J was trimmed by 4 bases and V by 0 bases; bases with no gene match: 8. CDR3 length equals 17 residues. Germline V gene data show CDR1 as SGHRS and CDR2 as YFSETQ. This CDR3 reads CASSLAHGLAGIYEQYF. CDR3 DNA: TGCGCCAGCAGCTTGGCACATGGACTAGCGGGAATTTACGAGCAGTACTTC.

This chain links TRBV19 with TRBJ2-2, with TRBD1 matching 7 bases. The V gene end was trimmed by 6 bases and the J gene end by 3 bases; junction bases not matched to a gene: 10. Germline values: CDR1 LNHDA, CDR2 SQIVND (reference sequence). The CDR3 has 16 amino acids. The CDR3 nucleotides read TGTGCCAGTAGCTCGCAGGGACAGATTGACACCGGGGAGCTGTTTTTT. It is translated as CASSSQGQIDTGELFF.

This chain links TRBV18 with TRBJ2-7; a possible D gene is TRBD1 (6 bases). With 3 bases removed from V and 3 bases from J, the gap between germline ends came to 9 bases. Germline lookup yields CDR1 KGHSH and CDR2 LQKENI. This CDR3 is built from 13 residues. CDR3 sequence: CASSPQGRYEQYF. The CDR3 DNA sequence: TGTGCCAGCTCACCTCAGGGGCGCTACGAGCAGTACTTC.

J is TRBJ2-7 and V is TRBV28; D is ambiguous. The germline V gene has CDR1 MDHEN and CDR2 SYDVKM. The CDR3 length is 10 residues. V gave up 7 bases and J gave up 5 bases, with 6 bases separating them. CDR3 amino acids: CASKKHEQYF. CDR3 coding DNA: TGTGCCAGCAAAAAGCACGAGCAGTACTTC.

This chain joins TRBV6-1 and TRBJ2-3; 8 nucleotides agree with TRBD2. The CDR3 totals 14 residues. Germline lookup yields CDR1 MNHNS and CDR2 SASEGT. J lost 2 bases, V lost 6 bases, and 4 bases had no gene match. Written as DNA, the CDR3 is TGTGCCAGCAGCCCCGGGGGGGCCACAGATACGCAGTATTTT. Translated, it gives CASSPGGATDTQYF.

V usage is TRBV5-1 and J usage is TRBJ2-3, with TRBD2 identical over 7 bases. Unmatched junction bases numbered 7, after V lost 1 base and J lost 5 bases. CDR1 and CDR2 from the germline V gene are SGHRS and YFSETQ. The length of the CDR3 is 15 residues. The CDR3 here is CASSLMAGEGDTQYF. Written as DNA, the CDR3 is TGCGCCAGCAGCTTGATGGCGGGAGAAGGAGATACGCAGTATTTT.